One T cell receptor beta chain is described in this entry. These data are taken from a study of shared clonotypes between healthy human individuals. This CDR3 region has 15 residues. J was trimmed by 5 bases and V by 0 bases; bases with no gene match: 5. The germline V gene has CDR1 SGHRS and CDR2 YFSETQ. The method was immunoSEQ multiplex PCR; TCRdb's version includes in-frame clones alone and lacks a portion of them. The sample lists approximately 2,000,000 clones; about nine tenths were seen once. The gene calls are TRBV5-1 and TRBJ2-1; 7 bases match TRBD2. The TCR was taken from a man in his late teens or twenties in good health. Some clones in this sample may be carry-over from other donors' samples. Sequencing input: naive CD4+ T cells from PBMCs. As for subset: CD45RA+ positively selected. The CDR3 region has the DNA TGCGCCAGCAGCTTGGGGGGAGGGAACCACAATGAGCAGTTCTTC. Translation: CASSLGGGNHNEQFF.